This TCR beta chain was sequenced during a study of beta chain features in type 1 diabetes. Findings and limits, study-wide: In all four CD4+ subsets, TCRB CDR3 length was significantly, moderately reduced in type 1 diabetes.

This clone was observed a handful of times. The antigen is not known. Heparinised blood was drawn once per donor, averaging about 100 mL. The CDR3 runs to 14 residues. V lost 2 bases and J lost 8, with 15 bases in between. Germline V gene data show CDR1 as MGHDK and CDR2 as SYGVNS. The authors reverse transcribed all of the isolated RNA, so sequencing captured expressed TCRB transcripts. The data were produced by immunoSEQ multiplex PCR, yet TCRdb's version contains in-frame clones alone and is incomplete. The sample has hundreds of thousands of clones, around 13% seen once. The sequence came from a man aged 25 to 40 in good health. The sequencing sample was made of naive CD4+ T cells from blood. This chain connects TRBV25-1 to TRBJ1-2; tentatively, D is TRBD1 (6 bases). The CDR3 sequence: CASSEPGARGGYTF. The CDR3, as DNA: TGTGCCAGCAGTGAACCAGGGGCCAGAGGAGGCTACACCTTC.